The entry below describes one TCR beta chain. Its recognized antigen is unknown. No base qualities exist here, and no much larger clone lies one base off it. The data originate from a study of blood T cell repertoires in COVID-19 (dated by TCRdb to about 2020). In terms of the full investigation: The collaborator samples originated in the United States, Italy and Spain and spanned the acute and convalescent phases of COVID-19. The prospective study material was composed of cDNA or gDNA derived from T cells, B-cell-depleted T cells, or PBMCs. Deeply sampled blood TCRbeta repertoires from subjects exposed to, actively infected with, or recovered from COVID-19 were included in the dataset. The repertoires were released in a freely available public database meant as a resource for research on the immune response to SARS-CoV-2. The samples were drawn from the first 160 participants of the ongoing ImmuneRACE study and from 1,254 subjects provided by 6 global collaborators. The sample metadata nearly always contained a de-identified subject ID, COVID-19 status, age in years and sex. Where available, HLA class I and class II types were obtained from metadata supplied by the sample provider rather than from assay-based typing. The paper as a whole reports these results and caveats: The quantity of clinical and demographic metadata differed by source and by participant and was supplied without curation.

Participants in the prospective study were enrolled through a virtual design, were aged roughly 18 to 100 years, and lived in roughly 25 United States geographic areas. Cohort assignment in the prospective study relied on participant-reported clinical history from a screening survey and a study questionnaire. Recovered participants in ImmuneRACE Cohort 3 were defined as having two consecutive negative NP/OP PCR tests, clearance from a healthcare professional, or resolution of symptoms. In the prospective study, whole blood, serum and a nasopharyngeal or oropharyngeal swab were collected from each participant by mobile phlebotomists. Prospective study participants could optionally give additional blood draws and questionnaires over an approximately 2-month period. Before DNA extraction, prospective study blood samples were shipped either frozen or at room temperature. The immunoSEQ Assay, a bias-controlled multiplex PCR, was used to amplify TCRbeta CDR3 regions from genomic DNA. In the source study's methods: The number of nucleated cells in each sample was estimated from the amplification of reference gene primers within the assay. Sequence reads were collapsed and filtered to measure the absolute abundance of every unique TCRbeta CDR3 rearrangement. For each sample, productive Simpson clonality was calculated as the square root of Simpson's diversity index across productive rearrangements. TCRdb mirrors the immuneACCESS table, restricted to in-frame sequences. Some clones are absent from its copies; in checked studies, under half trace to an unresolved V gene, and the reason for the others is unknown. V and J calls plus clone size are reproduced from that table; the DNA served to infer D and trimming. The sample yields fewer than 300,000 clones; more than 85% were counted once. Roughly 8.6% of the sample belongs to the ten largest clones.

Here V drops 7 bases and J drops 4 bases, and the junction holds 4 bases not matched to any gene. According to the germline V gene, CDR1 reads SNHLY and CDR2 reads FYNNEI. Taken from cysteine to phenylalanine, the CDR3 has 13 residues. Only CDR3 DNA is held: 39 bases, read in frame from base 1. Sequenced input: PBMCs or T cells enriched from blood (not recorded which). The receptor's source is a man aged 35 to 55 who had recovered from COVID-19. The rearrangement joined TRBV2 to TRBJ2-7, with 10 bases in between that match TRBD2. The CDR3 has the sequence CASIPSGSYEQYF. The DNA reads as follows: TGTGCCAGCATACCTAGCGGGAGTTACGAGCAGTACTTC.